This TCR beta chain came from a study of CD8+ T cells in alopecia areata. Study summary: Tofacitinib dosing lasted 6 to 18 months, which was then followed by 6 months off drug.

V shed 5 bases and J shed 1 base, with 11 bases lying between them. The CDR3 is made up of 14 amino acids. The germline V gene has CDR1 SGHVS and CDR2 FNYEAQ. cDNA prepared by RNA extraction and subsequent reverse transcription served as the template for sequencing. Sequencing was performed with immunoSEQ multiplex PCR; in TCRdb, only in-frame clones are kept and a portion is missing. The table shows approximately 180,000 clones, with roughly 59% occurring only once. The V and J genes are TRBV7-6 and TRBJ1-1; D ambiguous. The specimen comprised CD4+ T cells sorted from blood, sampled at week 0. The receptor was derived from a human donor with alopecia areata. The CDR3 DNA reads TGTGCCAGCAGCCCCGCCCGGGGGAACACTGAAGCTTTCTTT. Amino acids: CASSPARGNTEAFF.